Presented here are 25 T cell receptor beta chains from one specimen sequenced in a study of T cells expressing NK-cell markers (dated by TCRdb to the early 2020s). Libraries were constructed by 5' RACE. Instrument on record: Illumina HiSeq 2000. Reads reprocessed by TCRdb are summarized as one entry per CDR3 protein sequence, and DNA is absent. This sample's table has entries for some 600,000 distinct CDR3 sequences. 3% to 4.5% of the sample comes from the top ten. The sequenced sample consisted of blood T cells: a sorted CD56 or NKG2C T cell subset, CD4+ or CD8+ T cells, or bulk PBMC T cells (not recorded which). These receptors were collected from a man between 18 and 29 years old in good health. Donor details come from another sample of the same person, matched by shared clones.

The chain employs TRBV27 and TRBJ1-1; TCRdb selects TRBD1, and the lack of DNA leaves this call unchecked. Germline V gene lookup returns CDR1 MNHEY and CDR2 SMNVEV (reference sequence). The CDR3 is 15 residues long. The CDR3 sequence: CASSPPRLENTEAFF.

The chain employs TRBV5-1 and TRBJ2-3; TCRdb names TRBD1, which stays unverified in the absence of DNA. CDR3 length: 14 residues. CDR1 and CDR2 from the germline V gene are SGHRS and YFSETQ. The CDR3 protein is CATARGTTGDTQYF. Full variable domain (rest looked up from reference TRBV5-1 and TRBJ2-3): KAGVTQTPRYLIKTRGQQVTLSCSPISGHRSVSWYQQTPGQGLQFLFEYFSETQRNKGNFPGRFSGRQFSNSRSEMNVSTLELGDSALYLCATARGTTGDTQYFGPGTRLTVL.

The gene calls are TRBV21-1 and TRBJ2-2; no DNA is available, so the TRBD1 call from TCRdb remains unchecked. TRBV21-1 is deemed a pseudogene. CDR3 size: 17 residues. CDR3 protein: CASSKVYRGPNTGELFF.

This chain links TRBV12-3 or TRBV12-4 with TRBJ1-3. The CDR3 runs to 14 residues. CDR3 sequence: CASIRWEAGNTIYF.

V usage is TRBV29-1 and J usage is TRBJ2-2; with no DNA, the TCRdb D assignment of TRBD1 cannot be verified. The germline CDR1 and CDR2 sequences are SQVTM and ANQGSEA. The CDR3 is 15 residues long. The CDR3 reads CSVQHRGTNTGELFF.

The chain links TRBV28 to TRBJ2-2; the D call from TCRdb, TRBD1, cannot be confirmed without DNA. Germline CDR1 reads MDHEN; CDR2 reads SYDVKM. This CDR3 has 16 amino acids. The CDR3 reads CASSTPGQPNTGELFF.

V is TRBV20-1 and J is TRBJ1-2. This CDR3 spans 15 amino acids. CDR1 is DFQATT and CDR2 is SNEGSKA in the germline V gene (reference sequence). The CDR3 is CSARDLTEPIYGYTF.

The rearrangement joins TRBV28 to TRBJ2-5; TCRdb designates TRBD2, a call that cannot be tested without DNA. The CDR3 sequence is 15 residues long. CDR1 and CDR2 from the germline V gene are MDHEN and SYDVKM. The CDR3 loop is CASSRRAGGKETQYF.

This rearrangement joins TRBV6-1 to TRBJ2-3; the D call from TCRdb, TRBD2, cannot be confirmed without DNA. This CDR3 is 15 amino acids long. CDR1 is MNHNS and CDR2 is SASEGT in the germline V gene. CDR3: CASSKTGREADTQYF.

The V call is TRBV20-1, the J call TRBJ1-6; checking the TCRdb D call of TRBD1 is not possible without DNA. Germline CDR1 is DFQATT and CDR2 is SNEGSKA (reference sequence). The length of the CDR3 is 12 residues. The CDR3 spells CSVNRVGSPLHF.

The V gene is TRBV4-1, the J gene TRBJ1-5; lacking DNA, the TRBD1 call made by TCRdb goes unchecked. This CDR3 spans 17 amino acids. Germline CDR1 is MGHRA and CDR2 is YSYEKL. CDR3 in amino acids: CASSQDNRDSSNQPQHF.

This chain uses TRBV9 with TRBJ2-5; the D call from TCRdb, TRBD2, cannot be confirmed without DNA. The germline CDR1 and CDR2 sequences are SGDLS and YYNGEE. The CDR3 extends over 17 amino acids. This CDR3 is CASSLSASGTLQETQYF. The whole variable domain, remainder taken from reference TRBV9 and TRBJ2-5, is DSGVTQTPKHLITATGQRVTLRCSPRSGDLSVYWYQQSLDQGLQFLIQYYNGEERAKGNILERFSAQQFPDLHSELNLSSLELGDSALYFCASSLSASGTLQETQYFGPGTRLLVL.

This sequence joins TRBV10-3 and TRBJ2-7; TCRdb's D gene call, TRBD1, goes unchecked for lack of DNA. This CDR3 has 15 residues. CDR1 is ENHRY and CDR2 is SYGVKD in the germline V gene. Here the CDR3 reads CAISETGTGSNEQYF.

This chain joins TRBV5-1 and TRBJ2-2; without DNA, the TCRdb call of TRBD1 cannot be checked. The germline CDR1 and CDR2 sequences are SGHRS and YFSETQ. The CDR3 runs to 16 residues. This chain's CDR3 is CASSPGTGLNTGELFF.

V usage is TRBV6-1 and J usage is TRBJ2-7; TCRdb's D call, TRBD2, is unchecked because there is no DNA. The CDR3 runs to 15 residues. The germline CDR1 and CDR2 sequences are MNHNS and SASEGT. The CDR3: CASSDRLAGFYEQYF.

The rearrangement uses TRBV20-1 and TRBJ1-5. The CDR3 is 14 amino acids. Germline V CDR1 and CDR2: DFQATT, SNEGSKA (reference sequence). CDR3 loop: CSATGGRGNQPQHF.

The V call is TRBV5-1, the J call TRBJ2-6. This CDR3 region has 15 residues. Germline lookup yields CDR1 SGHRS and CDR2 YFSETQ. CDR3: CASSVGTSEANVLTF.

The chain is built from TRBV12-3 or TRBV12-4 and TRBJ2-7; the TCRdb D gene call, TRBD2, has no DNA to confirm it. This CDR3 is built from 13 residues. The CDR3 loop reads CASSSLAGGPQYF.

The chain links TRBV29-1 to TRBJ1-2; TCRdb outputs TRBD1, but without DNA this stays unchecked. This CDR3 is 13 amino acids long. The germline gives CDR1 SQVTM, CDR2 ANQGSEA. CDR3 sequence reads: CSVQGGAGYGYTF.

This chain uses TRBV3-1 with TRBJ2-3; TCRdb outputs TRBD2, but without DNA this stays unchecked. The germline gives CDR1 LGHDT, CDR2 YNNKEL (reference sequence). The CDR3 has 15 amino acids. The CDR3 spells CASSQGGRAPDTQYF.

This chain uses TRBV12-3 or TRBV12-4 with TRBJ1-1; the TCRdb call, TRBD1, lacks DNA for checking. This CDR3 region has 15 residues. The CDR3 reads CASRSTRTANTEAFF.

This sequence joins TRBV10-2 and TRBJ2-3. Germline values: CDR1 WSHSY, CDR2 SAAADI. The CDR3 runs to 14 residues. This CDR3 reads CASSESGRTDTQYF.

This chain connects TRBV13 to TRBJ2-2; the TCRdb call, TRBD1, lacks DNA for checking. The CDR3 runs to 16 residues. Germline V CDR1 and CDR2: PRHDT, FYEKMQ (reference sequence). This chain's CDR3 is CASSSMTEANTGELFF.

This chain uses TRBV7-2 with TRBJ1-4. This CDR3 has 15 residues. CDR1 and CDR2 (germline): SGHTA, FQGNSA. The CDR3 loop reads CASSLGRKVNEKLFF.

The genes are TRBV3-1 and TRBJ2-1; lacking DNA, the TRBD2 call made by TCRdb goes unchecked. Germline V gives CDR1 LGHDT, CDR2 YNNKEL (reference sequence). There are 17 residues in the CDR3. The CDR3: CASSQEGTSGSENEQFF.